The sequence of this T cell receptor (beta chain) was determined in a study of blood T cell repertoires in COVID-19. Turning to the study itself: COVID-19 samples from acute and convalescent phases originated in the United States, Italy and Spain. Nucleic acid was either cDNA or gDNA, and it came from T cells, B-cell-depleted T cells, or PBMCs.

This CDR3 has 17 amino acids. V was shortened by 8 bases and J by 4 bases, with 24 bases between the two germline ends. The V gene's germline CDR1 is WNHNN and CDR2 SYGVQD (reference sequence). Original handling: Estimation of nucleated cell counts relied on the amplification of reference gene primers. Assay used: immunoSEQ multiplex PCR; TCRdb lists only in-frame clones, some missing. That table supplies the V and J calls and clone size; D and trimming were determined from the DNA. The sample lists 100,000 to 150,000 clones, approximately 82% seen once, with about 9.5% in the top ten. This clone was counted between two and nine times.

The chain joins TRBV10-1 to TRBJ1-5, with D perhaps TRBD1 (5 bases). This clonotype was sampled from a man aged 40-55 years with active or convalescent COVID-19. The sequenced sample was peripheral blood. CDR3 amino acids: CASQRPLGQGLNQPQHF. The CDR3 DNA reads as TGCGCCAGCCAAAGACCACTCGGGCAGGGTCTTAATCAGCCCCAGCATTTT.